This TCR beta chain was identified during a study of OX40 agonist ivuxolimab in advanced cancers. Study information: Patients achieving partial responses numbered three: one hepatocellular carcinoma case and two cutaneous melanoma cases.

Sequencing used immunoSEQ multiplex PCR; TCRdb keeps in-frame clones, though not all of them. In the table there are roughly 93,000 clones, about 90% of which are singletons. V was shortened by 8 bases and J by 1 base, with 10 bases between the two germline ends. Germline loops: CDR1 SNHLY, CDR2 FYNNEI. CDR3 length equals 13 residues. The origin of this receptor is an adult with an advanced solid tumor such as melanoma, head and neck, liver or kidney cancer. This rearrangement joins TRBV2 to TRBJ2-3, with TRBD2 as a possible D gene (5 bases). The sequencing used CD4+ or CD8+ T cells sorted from blood, collected in a trial of the OX40 agonist ivuxolimab. For the CDR3, the DNA is TGTGCCAGCTCTAGCCAGCGCACAGATACGCAGTATTTT. As protein: CASSSQRTDTQYF.